Listed below are T cell receptor beta chains from one sample, sequenced in a study of OX40 agonist ivuxolimab in advanced cancers. Data came from immunoSEQ multiplex PCR; TCRdb stores just in-frame clones and leaves some out. The table lists 60,000 to 100,000 clones, approximately 80% of them singletons. The sequences come from CD4+ or CD8+ T cells sorted from blood, collected in a trial of the OX40 agonist ivuxolimab. The receptors were sampled from an adult with an advanced solid tumor such as melanoma, head and neck, liver or kidney cancer. CDR3s include the opening cysteine and the closing phenylalanine or tryptophan.

v_gene	j_gene	CDR3aa
TRBV12-2	TRBJ1-1	CASRLDGSNTEAFF
TRBV9	TRBJ2-1	CASSTHSGISYNEQFF
TRBV2	TRBJ2-7	CASKLEKPSSYEQYF
TRBV30	TRBJ2-7	CAWSPDRDEAGYF
TRBV7-2	TRBJ1-2	CASSLAGQGNYGYTF
TRBV18	TRBJ2-6	CASSPTRAGANVLTF
TRBV18	TRBJ2-7	CASSRQSPGTGAYEQYF
TRBV18	TRBJ1-5	CASSPQGQGAQPQHF
TRBV4-3	TRBJ1-3	CASSQGPGQAGNTIYF
TRBV5-1	TRBJ2-3	CASSLDASVGTDTQYF
TRBV19	TRBJ2-5	CASRSGAIETETQYF
TRBV4-2	TRBJ2-2	CASSQDQDGELFF
TRBV28	TRBJ2-7	CASRGPGQGVPGQYF
TRBV28	TRBJ1-5	CASSFRGPHNQPQHF
TRBV5-5	TRBJ2-2	CASSRIKGTGELFF
TRBV6-1	TRBJ1-1	CASERGSGMNTEAFF
TRBV7-9	TRBJ1-5	CASSKQGSNQPQHF
TRBV4-3	TRBJ2-7	CASSPDREGEQYF
TRBV28	TRBJ1-1	CATKVGWMNTEAFF
TRBV10-3	TRBJ2-2	CAIPLGTSGAGELFF
TRBV2	TRBJ1-6	CASSEEGSGVNSPLHF
TRBV19	TRBJ2-3	CASSTTSGSGDTQYF
TRBV9	TRBJ1-5	CASSVSGAKDNQPQHF
TRBV5-6	TRBJ1-1	CASSLEDRAYTEAFF
TRBV29-1	TRBJ2-3	CSVGGPGTDTQYF
TRBV4-3	TRBJ2-3	CASSQVAGTSAAQYF
TRBV27	TRBJ2-5	CASSWGLGLRETQYF
TRBV7-9	TRBJ2-6	CASSLADRDETGANVLTF
TRBV6-5	TRBJ1-1	CASSGQGNTEAFF
TRBV7-2	TRBJ2-7	CASSLEGSRRYEQYF
TRBV5-1	TRBJ1-4	CASSLGGVSEKLFF
TRBV2	TRBJ1-1	CASTRTGTGVNTEAFF
TRBV6-6	TRBJ2-5	CASSYSSGDQETQYF
TRBV5-4	TRBJ1-1	CASSFVADEAFF
TRBV14	TRBJ2-3	CASSPTHRAPTDTQYF
TRBV4-3	TRBJ1-4	CASSQVGTVEKLFF
TRBV9	TRBJ1-2	CASSVGPGGNNYGYTF
TRBV9	TRBJ2-2	CASSSRTGTNTGELFF
TRBV7-2	TRBJ1-6	CASSLAGQGGSPLHF
TRBV6-6	TRBJ1-1	CASSPVYSGEAFF
TRBV4-3	TRBJ2-3	CASSQSSRGSTDTQYF
TRBV6-5	TRBJ1-5	CASNPRLDQPQHF
TRBV7-3	TRBJ1-1	CASSLGRVNTEAFF
TRBV27	TRBJ2-1	CASSYLPTGYNEQFF
TRBV6-5	TRBJ2-5	CASSYLETQYF
TRBV6-4	TRBJ2-7	CASSEYRGSEQYF